This T cell receptor beta chain was obtained from a study of cytomegalovirus exposure and HLA in healthy donors. Overall study results and limits: Specificity of three CMV-associated chains for CMV antigens was verified in vitro. Clusters of TCRs from the first cohort tended to co-occur in the 100 to 150 validation repertoires (as a later analysis found).

This clone has ten or more counts. The antigen is unknown. The donors were members of the validation cohort, which comprised 90 to 150 subjects and was separate from the first cohort of roughly 700 subjects. This table comes from immunoSEQ multiplex PCR, and its TCRdb copy is limited to in-frame clones, with some not included. The table records about 150,000 clones, 90% of them present only once. The receptor comes from a woman in her twenties or thirties in good health and CMV-seropositive. The source material was PBMCs.

The CDR3, as DNA: TGTGCCAGCAGCTTAGATGGAGGTGATGGCTACACCTTC. Its translation: CASSLDGGDGYTF. The rearrangement uses TRBV11-2 and TRBJ1-2; D remains ambiguous. The ends were cut back, 0 bases at V and 6 bases at J, with 8 bases in the middle. The V gene's germline CDR1 is SGHAT and CDR2 FQNNGV. This CDR3 is 13 amino acids long. Full variable domain (rest looked up from reference TRBV11-2 and TRBJ1-2): EAGVAQSPRYKIIEKRQSVAFWCNPISGHATLYWYQQILGQGPKLLIQFQNNGVVDDSQLPKDRFSAERLKGVDSTLKIQPAKLEDSAVYLCASSLDGGDGYTFGSGTRLTVV.